A selection of T cell receptor beta chains follows, all from one sample in a study of cytomegalovirus exposure and HLA in healthy donors. The method was immunoSEQ multiplex PCR; TCRdb's version includes in-frame clones alone and lacks a portion of them. Among over 110,000 clones, about 79% were seen once, and the ten largest hold 2.5%. The sequenced sample was PBMCs. The receptors were sampled from a male donor in good health and CMV-seronegative. The CDR3 runs from the conserved cysteine through the conserved F or W. The D gene is left open where the match is weak. Only part of the rows carry a size: once, few, many, or a class if the clone is expanded.

j_call | d_call | clone_size | cdr3_length | v_call | cdr3_aa | cdr3_nt
TRBJ1-6 | TRBD1 | NA | 14 | TRBV27 | CASRPQGANSPLHF | TGTGCCAGCAGGCCCCAGGGGGCGAATTCACCCCTCCACTTT
TRBJ2-3 | TRBD1 | NA | 14 | TRBV7-3 | CASGWDSRTDTQYF | TGTGCCAGCGGCTGGGACAGCCGCACAGATACGCAGTATTTT
TRBJ2-3 | NA | NA | 14 | TRBV5-1 | CASSLAGGTDTQYF | TGCGCCAGCAGCTTGGCGGGGGGCACAGATACGCAGTATTTT
TRBJ1-2 | NA | NA | 15 | TRBV7-9 | CASSWGTGNNYGYTF | TGTGCCAGCAGCTGGGGCACAGGGAATAACTATGGCTACACCTTC
TRBJ2-7 | TRBD1 | NA | 14 | TRBV13 | CASSWRQGANEQYF | TGTGCCAGCAGCTGGCGACAGGGGGCAAACGAGCAGTACTTC
TRBJ1-5 | NA | once | 18 | TRBV7-5 | CARSRSVDRFKSNQPQHF | TGTGCCAGAAGCAGAAGCGTGGACAGATTCAAAAGCAATCAGCCCCAGCATTTT
TRBJ2-7 | NA | NA | 12 | TRBV7-9 | CASSKDSYEQYF | TGTGCCAGCAGCAAAGACAGCTACGAGCAGTACTTC
TRBJ1-1 | NA | NA | 15 | TRBV15 | CATSRGQDMNTEAFF | TGTGCCACCAGCAGGGGACAAGACATGAACACTGAAGCTTTCTTT
TRBJ2-7 | TRBD1 | NA | 15 | TRBV11-2 | CASSLPGTGGREQYF | TGTGCCAGCAGCTTGCCGGGGACAGGGGGCCGCGAGCAGTACTTC
TRBJ2-1 | TRBD2 | NA | 15 | TRBV19 | CASSISGGAFNEQFF | TGTGCCAGTAGTATAAGCGGGGGAGCCTTCAATGAGCAGTTCTTC
TRBJ1-2 | NA | NA | 17 | TRBV5-1 | CASRETVAPNSNYGYTF | TGCGCCAGCAGGGAGACAGTTGCGCCTAATTCCAACTATGGCTACACCTTC